A single sample is the source of the 18 T cell receptor beta chains below, sequenced in a study of blood T cells in healthy people across ages. For the second PCR, which ran for roughly 6 to 12 cycles, a sample-barcoded 5' primer and a J-beta primer mix were used. TCRdb independently ran MiXCR on the 5' RACE reads; one entry per CDR3 protein. Among hundreds of thousands of distinct CDR3 sequences listed, roughly 50% were seen once. The sample consisted of blood. These receptor sequences come from a woman aged 60 to 75 in good health.

In nucleotides, the CDR3 is TGCAGCGTTAGACGACAGCTTACCTACAATGAGCAGTTCTTC. Its translation is CSVRRQLTYNEQFF. The rearrangement joins TRBV29-1 to TRBJ2-1, with a possible D match to TRBD1 (5 bases). Germline-derived CDR1 and CDR2 are SQVTM and ANQGSEA. This CDR3 region has 14 residues. Trimming stripped 5 bases from V and 2 bases from J, with 13 bases between.

Only a few counts were recorded for this clonotype. The rearrangement joins TRBV15 to TRBJ2-3, with 7 bases lining up with TRBD2. The trim removed 4 bases at V and 5 bases at J, leaving 9 bases unmatched. Germline V gene lookup returns CDR1 LNHNV and CDR2 YYDKDF (reference sequence). This CDR3 has 15 residues. The CDR3 reads CATSKGRERIDTQYF. CDR3 nucleotides: TGTGCCACCAGCAAGGGGCGGGAGAGGATAGATACGCAGTATTTT.

The chain links TRBV2 to TRBJ2-5, with D tentatively TRBD1 or TRBD2 (5 bases each). V gave up 7 bases and J gave up 4 bases, with 13 bases separating them. This CDR3 contains 13 residues. From germline, CDR1 is SNHLY and CDR2 FYNNEI. In DNA form, the CDR3 reads TGTGCCAGCAACTCCGAGGGGCGAGAGACCCAGTACTTC. It codes for CASNSEGRETQYF. Looking up the rest from reference TRBV2 and TRBJ2-5 gives the full variable domain: EPEVTQTPSHQVTQMGQEVILRCVPISNHLYFYWYRQILGQKVEFLVSFYNNEISEKSEIFDDQFSVERPDGSNFTLKIRSTKLEDSAMYFCASNSEGRETQYFGPGTRLLVL.

The rearrangement uses TRBV18 and TRBJ2-3; perhaps TRBD1 as D (5 bases). There are 14 residues in the CDR3. Looked up from germline, CDR1 is KGHSH and CDR2 is LQKENI. With 3 bases removed from V and 4 bases from J, the gap between germline ends came to 11 bases. CDR3 sequence reads: CASSPTATADTQYF. The CDR3 region has the DNA TGTGCCAGCTCACCGACAGCTACCGCAGATACGCAGTATTTT. Filled out from reference TRBV18 and TRBJ2-3, the complete variable domain reads NAGVMQNPRHLVRRRGQEARLRCSPMKGHSHVYWYRQLPEEGLKFMVYLQKENIIDESGMPKERFSAEFPKEGPSILRIQQVVRGDSAAYFCASSPTATADTQYFGPGTRLTVL.

The CDR3 DNA sequence: TGCAGTGGGGAGCACCAACAAGAGACCCAGTACTTC. This codes for CSGEHQQETQYF. The chain recombines TRBV20-1 with TRBJ2-5; D perhaps matches TRBD2 (5 bases). This CDR3 comprises 12 residues. The germline V gene has CDR1 DFQATT and CDR2 SNEGSKA (reference sequence). Trimming removed 7 bases at V and 2 bases at J, with 11 bases between.

This chain links TRBV29-1 with TRBJ2-1; D is ambiguous. This CDR3 has 13 residues. Germline loops: CDR1 SQVTM, CDR2 ANQGSEA. With 6 bases removed from V and 3 bases from J, the gap between germline ends came to 12 bases. CDR3 nucleotide sequence: TGCAGCGTGAGCAACCCAGGCTACAATGAGCAGTTCTTC. Residues: CSVSNPGYNEQFF.

This chain joins TRBV12-3 or TRBV12-4 and TRBJ1-1; D is perhaps TRBD1 (6 bases). The ends were cut back, 1 base at V and 3 bases at J, with 15 bases in the middle. The CDR3 is 16 residues long. The CDR3 protein is CASSLGAGELDTEAFF. In DNA form, the CDR3 reads TGTGCCAGCAGTTTAGGGGCAGGGGAACTCGACACTGAAGCTTTCTTT.

The chain recombines TRBV28 with TRBJ2-3; D is unclear. The CDR3 covers 13 residues. The V and J ends lost 7 bases and 4 bases respectively, with 12 bases between them. Germline V gives CDR1 MDHEN, CDR2 SYDVKM. In DNA, the CDR3 is TGTGCCAGCACCCGGACGAATTCAGATACGCAGTATTTT. Translation: CASTRTNSDTQYF.

This clonotype was found a few times. This chain links TRBV10-3 with TRBJ1-2; D gene unclear. Trimming shortened V by 0 bases and J by 1 base, and 9 bases separated the two germline ends. Looked up from germline, CDR1 is ENHRY and CDR2 is SYGVKD. This CDR3 has 15 residues. The DNA of the CDR3 is TGTGCCATCAGTGAGTCGGCGGGAGGTAACTATGGCTACACCTTC. The encoded protein is CAISESAGGNYGYTF.

This rearrangement joins TRBV2 to TRBJ2-3; no clear D. This CDR3 has 11 amino acids. From germline, CDR1 is SNHLY and CDR2 FYNNEI. Between the trimmed V and J ends, which lost 7 bases and 7 bases, there was a span of 9 bases. Written as DNA, the CDR3 is TGTGCCAGCAAGCAGATGAATACGCAGTATTTT. This codes for CASKQMNTQYF.

The count of this clonotype is one. The J gene is TRBJ1-2, the V gene TRBV7-9; D remains ambiguous. Germline V gene lookup returns CDR1 SEHNR and CDR2 FQNEAQ (reference sequence). The CDR3 sequence is 11 residues long. V gave up 2 bases and J gave up 4 bases, with 2 bases separating them. This CDR3 reads CASSLPYGYTF. Here the CDR3 DNA reads TGTGCCAGCAGCTTACCCTATGGCTACACCTTC.

This clonotype was observed a handful of times. CDR3 protein: CASSPDKEYGYTF. The CDR3 DNA reads as TGCGCCAGCAGCCCGGACAAAGAGTATGGCTACACCTTC. The chain uses TRBV5-1 and TRBJ1-2; maybe TRBD1 (5 bases). V was pared by 4 bases and J by 5 bases, with 12 bases between. The CDR3 covers 13 residues. In germline, CDR1 is SGHRS, CDR2 YFSETQ. Full variable domain (outside the CDR3, taken from reference TRBV5-1 and TRBJ1-2): KAGVTQTPRYLIKTRGQQVTLSCSPISGHRSVSWYQQTPGQGLQFLFEYFSETQRNKGNFPGRFSGRQFSNSRSEMNVSTLELGDSALYLCASSPDKEYGYTFGSGTRLTVV.

This clonotype has a handful of counts. The chain recombines TRBV20-1 with TRBJ2-5; 10 bases are shared with TRBD2. Germline V gene data show CDR1 as DFQATT and CDR2 as SNEGSKA (reference sequence). Trimming at V came to 5 bases and at J to 1 base, leaving 4 bases not matched to a gene. This CDR3 region has 14 residues. The CDR3 DNA is TGCAGTGCTTCAGCGGGAGGGTTCCAAGAGACCCAGTACTTC. This encodes CSASAGGFQETQYF.

This chain joins TRBV5-1 and TRBJ2-7; D might be TRBD2 (5 bases). This CDR3 has 15 residues. In germline, CDR1 is SGHRS, CDR2 YFSETQ. Trimming took off 3 bases at V and 6 bases at J, with 19 bases between the two ends. The CDR3 region has the DNA TGCGCCAGCAGCTCAGGCAGGCCGGGAACGGTCGAGCAGTACTTC. Protein sequence: CASSSGRPGTVEQYF.

This clonotype was seen a few times. The J gene is TRBJ2-1, the V gene TRBV20-1; 8 positions match TRBD2. Germline V CDR1 and CDR2: DFQATT, SNEGSKA (reference sequence). The CDR3 runs to 16 residues. V lost 4 bases and J lost 4; bases outside the gene matches: 12. The CDR3 DNA sequence: TGCAGTGCTAAGTCGTTCGCGGGAGGCGGGTACAATGAGCAGTTCTTC. Translating gives CSAKSFAGGGYNEQFF.

This rearrangement joins TRBV29-1 to TRBJ2-1; 11 bases agree with TRBD1. The V segment lost 6 bases and the J segment 7 bases; nucleotides outside the gene matches: 5. Germline CDR1 and CDR2: SQVTM and ANQGSEA. The CDR3 sequence is 13 residues long. The CDR3 sequence: CSVDRGLFNEQFF. The CDR3 region has the DNA TGCAGCGTGGACAGGGGGCTTTTTAATGAGCAGTTCTTC.

This clonotype came up a few times. The rearrangement joins TRBV4-3 to TRBJ2-4; TRBD2 matches 9 bases. J lost 9 bases, V lost 0 bases, and 3 bases had no gene match. The CDR3 length is 14 residues. Germline V CDR1 and CDR2: LGHNA, YSLEER. CDR3 sequence (DNA): TGCGCCAGCAGCCAAGACTCTAGCGGGATCATTCAGTACTTC. As protein: CASSQDSSGIIQYF.

This clonotype has a handful of counts. V and J are TRBV5-1 and TRBJ2-7; D possibly corresponds to TRBD1 (6 bases). Germline CDR1 is SGHRS and CDR2 is YFSETQ. The V and J ends lost 5 bases and 5 bases respectively, with 17 bases between them. The CDR3 is made up of 14 amino acids. The CDR3 protein is CASSRRQGIHEQYF. The CDR3 coding sequence is TGCGCCAGCAGTCGAAGGCAGGGGATCCACGAGCAGTACTTC. Using reference TRBV5-1 and TRBJ2-7 for the parts outside the CDR3, the full variable domain is KAGVTQTPRYLIKTRGQQVTLSCSPISGHRSVSWYQQTPGQGLQFLFEYFSETQRNKGNFPGRFSGRQFSNSRSEMNVSTLELGDSALYLCASSRRQGIHEQYFGPGTRLTVT.